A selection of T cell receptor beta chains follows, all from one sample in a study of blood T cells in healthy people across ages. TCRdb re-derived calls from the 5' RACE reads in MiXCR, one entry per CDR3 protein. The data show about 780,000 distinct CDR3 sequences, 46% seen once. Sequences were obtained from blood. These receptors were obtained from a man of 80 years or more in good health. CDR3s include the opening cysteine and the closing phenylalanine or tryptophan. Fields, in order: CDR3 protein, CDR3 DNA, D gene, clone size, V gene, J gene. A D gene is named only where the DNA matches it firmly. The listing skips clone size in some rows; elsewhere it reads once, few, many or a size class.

cdr3_aa: CASSSQGGFSNEQYF
cdr3_nt: TGTGCCAGCAGTTCGCAGGGGGGATTCTCGAATGAGCAGTACTTC
d_call: -
clone_size: once
v_call: TRBV12-3/TRBV12-4
j_call: TRBJ2-7

cdr3_aa: CASSLGPTGVDEQYF
cdr3_nt: TGTGCCAGCAGCTTAGGGCCGACGGGTGTGGATGAGCAGTACTTC
d_call: -
clone_size: -
v_call: TRBV11-2
j_call: TRBJ2-5

cdr3_aa: CASSIFSGSSYEQYF
cdr3_nt: TGTGCCAGTAGTATCTTTAGCGGGAGCTCCTACGAGCAGTACTTC
d_call: TRBD2
clone_size: -
v_call: TRBV19
j_call: TRBJ2-7

cdr3_aa: CASSVGDLYNEQFF
cdr3_nt: TGTGCCAGCAGTGTCGGGGACTTATACAATGAGCAGTTCTTC
d_call: -
clone_size: -
v_call: TRBV12-3/TRBV12-4
j_call: TRBJ2-1

cdr3_aa: CASSFILAGGYNEQFF
cdr3_nt: TGTGCCAGCAGTTTCATCCTAGCGGGAGGCTACAATGAGCAGTTCTTC
d_call: TRBD2
clone_size: -
v_call: TRBV7-2
j_call: TRBJ2-1

cdr3_aa: CASSLVGSRGEQFF
cdr3_nt: TGTGCCAGCAGCTTAGTTGGCTCCCGGGGTGAGCAGTTCTTC
d_call: -
clone_size: few
v_call: TRBV11-2
j_call: TRBJ2-1

cdr3_aa: CASTDGGPPEEQYF
cdr3_nt: TGTGCCAGCACCGATGGGGGCCCGCCGGAAGAGCAGTACTTC
d_call: -
clone_size: few
v_call: TRBV6-6
j_call: TRBJ2-5

cdr3_aa: CSVLLPGTGDPGANVLTF
cdr3_nt: TGCAGCGTTCTATTGCCAGGGACAGGCGACCCTGGGGCCAACGTCCTGACTTTC
d_call: TRBD1
clone_size: -
v_call: TRBV29-1
j_call: TRBJ2-6

cdr3_aa: CASSRRAGANTGELFF
cdr3_nt: TGTGCCAGCAGCCGACGCGCGGGGGCAAACACCGGGGAGCTGTTTTTT
d_call: -
clone_size: few
v_call: TRBV6-2/TRBV6-3
j_call: TRBJ2-2

cdr3_aa: CASSKVSRVQFF
cdr3_nt: TGTGCCAGCAGCAAAGTTTCCAGGGTTCAGTTCTTC
d_call: -
clone_size: few
v_call: TRBV21-1
j_call: TRBJ2-1

cdr3_aa: CASSLRGGSETQYF
cdr3_nt: TGTGCCAGCAGCTTACGGGGCGGATCCGAGACCCAGTACTTC
d_call: -
clone_size: -
v_call: TRBV7-3
j_call: TRBJ2-5

cdr3_aa: CSARDLAGGSHEQYF
cdr3_nt: TGCAGTGCCCGCGATCTAGCGGGAGGCTCCCACGAGCAGTACTTC
d_call: TRBD2
clone_size: few
v_call: TRBV20-1
j_call: TRBJ2-7

cdr3_aa: CASSLAPGQYYEQYF
cdr3_nt: TGTGCCAGCAGCTTAGCGCCAGGACAGTACTACGAGCAGTACTTC
d_call: -
clone_size: -
v_call: TRBV7-2
j_call: TRBJ2-7

cdr3_aa: CASSLFLTGGNTGELFF
cdr3_nt: TGTGCCAGCAGCCTCTTCTTGACGGGAGGAAACACCGGGGAGCTGTTTTTT
d_call: TRBD2
clone_size: -
v_call: TRBV4-2
j_call: TRBJ2-2

cdr3_aa: CASTEVVLSRDEQYF
cdr3_nt: TGTGCCAGCACCGAGGTGGTCCTTTCCCGCGACGAGCAGTACTTC
d_call: -
clone_size: -
v_call: TRBV7-2
j_call: TRBJ2-7

cdr3_aa: CASSYSPGPNYGYTF
cdr3_nt: TGTGCCAGCAGTTACTCTCCGGGACCGAACTATGGCTACACCTTC
d_call: -
clone_size: few
v_call: TRBV6-6
j_call: TRBJ1-2

cdr3_aa: CSVFTSLNQLSGTEAFF
cdr3_nt: TGCAGCGTTTTCACGTCTTTAAACCAACTATCCGGGACTGAAGCTTTCTTT
d_call: -
clone_size: -
v_call: TRBV29-1
j_call: TRBJ1-1

cdr3_aa: CASSVGRSGQAETQYF
cdr3_nt: TGTGCCAGCAGCGTAGGTCGGTCGGGACAGGCAGAGACCCAGTACTTC
d_call: TRBD1
clone_size: few
v_call: TRBV9
j_call: TRBJ2-5

cdr3_aa: CASSPPGLAGAGEQFF
cdr3_nt: TGTGCCAGCAGCCCCCCTGGGCTAGCGGGGGCCGGGGAGCAGTTCTTC
d_call: TRBD2
clone_size: many
v_call: TRBV18
j_call: TRBJ2-1

cdr3_aa: CASSFDRGSYNEQYF
cdr3_nt: TGTGCCAGCAGCTTCGACAGGGGCTCCTACAATGAGCAGTACTTC
d_call: TRBD1
clone_size: -
v_call: TRBV7-2
j_call: TRBJ2-7

cdr3_aa: CASSFTSPVNEQYF
cdr3_nt: TGTGCCAGCAGCTTTACTAGCCCTGTCAATGAGCAGTACTTC
d_call: -
clone_size: -
v_call: TRBV7-8
j_call: TRBJ2-5

cdr3_aa: CASSLEASGTSLKETQYF
cdr3_nt: TGTGCCAGCAGCTTAGAGGCTAGCGGGACTTCGCTTAAAGAGACCCAGTACTTC
d_call: TRBD2
clone_size: few
v_call: TRBV7-2
j_call: TRBJ2-5

cdr3_aa: CSAQVSGRTKNIQYF
cdr3_nt: TGCAGTGCTCAAGTTAGCGGGAGGACCAAAAACATTCAGTACTTC
d_call: TRBD2
clone_size: few
v_call: TRBV20-1
j_call: TRBJ2-4

cdr3_aa: CATSDLRGRNTGELFF
cdr3_nt: TGTGCCACCAGTGATTTAAGGGGTAGGAACACCGGGGAGCTGTTTTTT
d_call: -
clone_size: -
v_call: TRBV24-1
j_call: TRBJ2-2

cdr3_aa: CSARRVSGVYEQYF
cdr3_nt: TGCAGTGCTAGACGGGTTAGCGGGGTCTACGAGCAGTACTTC
d_call: TRBD2
clone_size: -
v_call: TRBV20-1
j_call: TRBJ2-7